What follows describes a single T cell receptor (beta chain). In the original analysis: Amplification of reference gene primers was used by the study to estimate nucleated cell counts. Method: immunoSEQ multiplex PCR; TCRdb's copy keeps in-frame clones and lacks some. V and J calls plus clone size are reproduced from that table; the DNA served to infer D and trimming. The sample holds around 25,000 clones; about 90% are singletons and the top ten take 7.7%. The CDR3 runs 15 residues. The germline CDR1 and CDR2 sequences are MDHEN and SYDVKM. J lost 0 bases, V lost 6 bases, and 5 bases had no gene match. This sample is part of a study of blood T cell repertoires in COVID-19. The wider study: The United States, Italy and Spain were the sources of the acute and convalescent COVID-19 samples. Nucleic acid was either cDNA or gDNA, and it came from T cells, B-cell-depleted T cells, or PBMCs.

The material sequenced was peripheral blood. The sequence came from a woman in her fifties or sixties with active COVID-19. This chain joins TRBV28 and TRBJ1-5, with TRBD1 matching over 7 bases. The DNA for the CDR3 is TGTGCCAGCAGCCCAGGGGGAGATAGCAATCAGCCCCAGCATTTT. Translation gives CASSPGGDSNQPQHF. Full variable domain (rest looked up from reference TRBV28 and TRBJ1-5): DVKVTQSSRYLVKRTGEKVFLECVQDMDHENMFWYRQDPGLGLRLIYFSYDVKMKEKGDIPEGYSVSREKKERFSLILESASTNQTSMYLCASSPGGDSNQPQHFGDGTRLSIL.